This TCR beta chain was profiled in a study of blood T cell repertoires in COVID-19. Whole-study context: In each case, the material was cDNA or gDNA derived from T cells, B-cell-depleted T cells, or PBMCs.

Authors' processing steps: Amplifying reference gene primers gave estimates of nucleated cell counts. Produced via immunoSEQ multiplex PCR; TCRdb's table is partial and in-frame only. The V and J calls and clone size come from that table; D and trimming were worked out from the DNA. Altogether under 200,000 clones are present, roughly 84% being singletons, with the ten largest covering around 5%. The germline V gene encodes CDR1 SGHKS and CDR2 YYEKEE (reference sequence). This CDR3 is built from 15 residues. The V gene lost 5 bases and the J gene lost 0 bases, with 14 bases spanning the gap. Sequenced: peripheral blood. The chain is built from TRBV5-5 and TRBJ1-1; D gene unclear. The source is a woman aged 45-60 years with COVID-19, enrolled during active disease. This chain's CDR3 is CASSVAGSLNTEAFF. CDR3 sequence (DNA): TGTGCCAGCAGTGTGGCGGGGAGCTTGAACACTGAAGCTTTCTTT.